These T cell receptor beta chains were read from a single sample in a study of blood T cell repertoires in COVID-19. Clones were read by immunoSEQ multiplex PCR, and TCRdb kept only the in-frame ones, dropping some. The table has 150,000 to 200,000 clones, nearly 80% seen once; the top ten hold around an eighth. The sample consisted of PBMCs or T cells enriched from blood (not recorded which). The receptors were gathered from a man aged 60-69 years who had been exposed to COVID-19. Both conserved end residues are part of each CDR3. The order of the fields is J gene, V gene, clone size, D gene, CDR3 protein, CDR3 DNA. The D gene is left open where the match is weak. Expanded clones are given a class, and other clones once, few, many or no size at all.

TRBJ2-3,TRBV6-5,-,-,CASTPPGTDTQYF,TGTGCCAGTACCCCGCCCGGGACAGATACGCAGTATTTT
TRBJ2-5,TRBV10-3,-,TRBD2,CAISDYPGLAGEETQYF,TGTGCCATCAGTGACTACCCGGGACTAGCGGGAGAAGAGACCCAGTACTTC
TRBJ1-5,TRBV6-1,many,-,CASSDRGNQPQHF,TGTGCCAGCAGTGACAGGGGAAATCAGCCCCAGCATTTT
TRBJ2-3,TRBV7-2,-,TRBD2,CASSLSLAGGVDTQYF,TGTGCCAGCAGCTTATCGCTAGCGGGAGGAGTAGATACGCAGTATTTT
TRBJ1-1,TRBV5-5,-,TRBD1,CASSKTGLNTEAFF,TGTGCCAGCAGCAAGACAGGGCTTAACACTGAAGCTTTCTTT
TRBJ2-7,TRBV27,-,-,CASSLSPAYEQYF,TGTGCCAGCAGTTTATCGCCGGCCTACGAGCAGTACTTC
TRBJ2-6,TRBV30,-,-,CAWSVLISGANVLTF,TGTGCCTGGAGTGTACTGATCTCTGGGGCCAACGTCCTGACTTTC
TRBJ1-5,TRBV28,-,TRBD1,CASSRQGQQPQHF,TGTGCCAGCAGTCGACAGGGGCAGCAGCCCCAGCATTTT
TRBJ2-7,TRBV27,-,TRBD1,CASSLWLGTGSHEQYF,TGTGCCAGCAGTTTATGGTTGGGGACAGGGAGCCACGAGCAGTACTTC
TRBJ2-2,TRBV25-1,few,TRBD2,CASNIAGPTGELFF,TGTGCCAGCAACATAGCGGGACCAACCGGGGAGCTGTTTTTT